The next 8 T cell receptor beta chains were all read from a single sample in a study of blood T cell repertoires in COVID-19. Some clones are missing from TCRdb's copy, which holds only in-frame ones; the method was immunoSEQ multiplex PCR. Of a few hundred thousand clones detected, 85% to 90% appear once; the ten largest clones hold around 0.84%. Sequences were obtained from peripheral blood. These receptors were collected from a man aged 30 to 45 with acute or convalescent COVID-19.

The chain has TRBV21-1 and TRBJ1-5; TRBD1 is the table's D call and was not checked against the DNA. TRBV21-1 is a pseudogene locus. The CDR3 runs 15 residues. CDR3 DNA: TGTGCCAGCAGCATAAGGGACAGGGTCGATCAGCCCCAGCATTTT. This encodes CASSIRDRVDQPQHF.

This sequence joins TRBV6-5 and TRBJ1-5, with unresolved D. Between the trimmed V and J ends, which lost 7 bases and 5 bases, there was a span of 15 bases. The germline CDR1 and CDR2 sequences are MNHEY and SVGAGI. The CDR3 covers 14 residues. The DNA for the CDR3 is TGTGCCAGCACCGAGCGGGGTTCCGATCAGCCCCAGCATTTT. It yields the protein CASTERGSDQPQHF.

This chain connects TRBV18 to TRBJ2-7; 7 nucleotides align to TRBD1. The CDR3 consists of 15 residues. The J segment lost 5 bases and the V segment lost 1 base, leaving 8 bases of the junction unmatched. The germline gives CDR1 KGHSH, CDR2 LQKENI. The CDR3 is CASSPLVGGQDEQYF. CDR3 bases: TGTGCCAGCTCACCACTGGTAGGGGGCCAGGACGAGCAGTACTTC.

The V and J genes are TRBV7-8 and TRBJ2-1; TRBD2 matches 10 bases. The junction had 2 bases not matched to a gene; V was cut back by 3 bases and J by 0 bases. The V gene's germline CDR1 is SGHVS and CDR2 FQNEAQ. This CDR3 has 16 amino acids. The CDR3: CASSLQRGGSYNEQFF. The DNA of the CDR3 is TGTGCCAGCAGCTTGCAGCGGGGGGGCTCCTACAATGAGCAGTTCTTC.

This clone turned up a few times. V usage is TRBV12-5 and J usage is TRBJ2-7; D is perhaps TRBD1 (6 bases). V was shortened by 4 bases and J by 1 base, with 17 bases between the two germline ends. Germline V lookup: CDR1 LGHNT, CDR2 FRNRAP. CDR3 size: 16 residues. CDR3 amino acids: CASGSSSGTLSYEQYF. CDR3 DNA sequence: TGTGCTAGTGGTTCCAGCTCCGGGACACTATCCTACGAGCAGTACTTC. Full variable domain (outside the CDR3, taken from reference TRBV12-5 and TRBJ2-7): DARVTQTPRHKVTEMGQEVTMRCQPILGHNTVFWYRQTMMQGLELLAYFRNRAPLDDSGMPKDRFSAEMPDATLATLKIQPSEPRDSAVYFCASGSSSGTLSYEQYFGPGTRLTVT.

The chain carries TRBV5-4 and TRBJ1-1; possible D gene TRBD1, 6 bases. There are 15 residues in the CDR3. Trimming took 3 bases from V and 0 from J, leaving 12 bases between them. In germline, CDR1 is SGHNT, CDR2 YYREEE (reference sequence). The CDR3, as DNA: TGTGCCAGCAGCTCGGCCGGGGACATGAACACTGAAGCTTTCTTT. Its protein product is CASSSAGDMNTEAFF.

The chain has TRBV7-6 and TRBJ2-2; TRBD2 might be the D (6 bases). The CDR3 runs 15 residues. Germline CDR1 SGHVS, CDR2 FNYEAQ. V was cut by 7 bases and J by 4 bases, with 16 bases left in between. The CDR3: CASTPIGGITGELFF. CDR3 DNA sequence: TGTGCCAGCACCCCCATTGGCGGGATCACCGGGGAGCTGTTTTTT. The whole variable domain, filled in from reference TRBV7-6 and TRBJ2-2, reads GAGVSQSPRYKVTKRGQDVALRCDPISGHVSLYWYRQALGQGPEFLTYFNYEAQQDKSGLPNDRFSAERPEGSISTLTIQRTEQRDSAMYRCASTPIGGITGELFFGEGSRLTVL.

This clone has more than one count but fewer than ten. The CDR3 bases are TGCGCCAGCAGCCAAGCGTCCAGGGTGAACACTGAAGCTTTCTTT. This translates into CASSQASRVNTEAFF. The gene calls are TRBV4-1 and TRBJ1-1; weak D call: TRBD1 (5 bases). The CDR3 runs 15 residues. The V gene lost 1 base and the J gene lost 0 bases, with 9 bases spanning the gap. Germline-derived CDR1 and CDR2 are MGHRA and YSYEKL.